What follows describes a single T cell receptor beta chain. This specimen belongs to a study of blood T cell repertoires in COVID-19. Across the whole study: T cells, B-cell-depleted T cells, or PBMCs provided the cDNA or gDNA that served as material.

Per the study methods: Reference gene primer amplification gave estimated nucleated cell counts. The repertoire was sequenced with immunoSEQ multiplex PCR; TCRdb's copy has only in-frame clones and lacks some. D and trimming come from the DNA, and the V and J calls and clone size come from that table. The sample carries roughly 72,000 clones, 80% recorded once. In germline, CDR1 is SGHRS, CDR2 YFSETQ. The CDR3 has 13 residues. Trimming took 0 bases from V and 7 from J; bases not matched to a gene: 3. This clonotype was obtained from a man between 65 and 85 years old who had recovered from COVID-19. Sequencing input: peripheral blood. The chain combines TRBV5-1 with TRBJ1-1; TRBD1 aligns across 7 bases. The CDR3 here is CASSLGRDSEAFF. CDR3 DNA sequence: TGCGCCAGCAGCTTGGGACGGGACAGTGAAGCTTTCTTT.